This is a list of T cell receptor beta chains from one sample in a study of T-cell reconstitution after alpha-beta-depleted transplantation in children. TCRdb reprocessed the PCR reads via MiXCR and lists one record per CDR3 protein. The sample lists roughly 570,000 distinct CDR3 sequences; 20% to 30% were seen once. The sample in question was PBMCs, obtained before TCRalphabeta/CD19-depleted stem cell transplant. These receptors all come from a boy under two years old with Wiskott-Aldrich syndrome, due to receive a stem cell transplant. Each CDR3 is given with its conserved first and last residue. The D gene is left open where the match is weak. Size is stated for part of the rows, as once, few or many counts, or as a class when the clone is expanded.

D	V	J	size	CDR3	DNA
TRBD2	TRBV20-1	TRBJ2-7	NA	CSASSLAGLYEQYF	TGCAGTGCTAGCTCCTTAGCGGGGCTCTACGAGCAGTACTTC
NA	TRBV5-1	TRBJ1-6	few	CASSLRGLDSPLHF	TGCGCCAGCAGCTTGCGAGGGCTCGATTCACCCCTCCACTTT
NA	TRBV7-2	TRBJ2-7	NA	CASSPYSGLEQYF	TGTGCCAGCAGCCCATATAGTGGGCTCGAGCAGTACTTC
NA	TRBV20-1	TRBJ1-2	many	CSARGQNYGYTF	TGCAGTGCTAGAGGACAAAACTATGGCTACACCTTC
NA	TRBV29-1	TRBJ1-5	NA	CSARGGEGNQPQHF	TGCAGCGCCCGAGGGGGGGAGGGGAATCAGCCCCAGCATTTT
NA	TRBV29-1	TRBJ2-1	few	CSVGRGDNEQFF	TGCAGCGTTGGAAGGGGTGACAATGAGCAGTTCTTC
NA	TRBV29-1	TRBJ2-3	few	CSVTNPPGEDTQYF	TGCAGCGTCACAAATCCCCCGGGGGAAGATACGCAGTATTTT
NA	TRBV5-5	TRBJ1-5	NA	CASSLGRGVGNQPQHF	TGTGCCAGCAGCCTGGGCCGGGGGGTAGGCAATCAGCCCCAGCATTTT
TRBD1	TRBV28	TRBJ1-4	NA	CASRGTGGDEKLFF	TGTGCCAGCAGAGGGACAGGGGGCGATGAAAAACTGTTTTTT
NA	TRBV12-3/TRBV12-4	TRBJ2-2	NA	CASSSPPTGELFF	TGTGCCAGCAGTTCACCCCCCACCGGGGAGCTGTTTTTT
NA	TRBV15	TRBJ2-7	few	CATSRDSYEQYF	TGTGCCACCAGCAGAGATAGTTACGAGCAGTACTTC
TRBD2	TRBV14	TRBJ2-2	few	CASSPIIAGGTAELFF	TGTGCCAGCAGCCCAATCATAGCGGGAGGGACCGCGGAGCTGTTTTTT
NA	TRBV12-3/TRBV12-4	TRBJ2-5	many	CASTSGVGETQYF	TGTGCCAGCACGAGTGGAGTAGGGGAGACCCAGTACTTC
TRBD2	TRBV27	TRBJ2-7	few	CASTSLAGVVYEQYF	TGTGCCAGCACCTCACTAGCGGGGGTTGTCTACGAGCAGTACTTC
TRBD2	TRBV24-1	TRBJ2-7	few	CATSGLMRESGQYF	TGTGCCACCAGTGGGCTGATGCGGGAGTCGGGGCAGTACTTC
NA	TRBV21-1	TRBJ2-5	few	CASSKVAAAAGVIETQYF	TGTGCCAGCAGCAAAGTGGCGGCCGCTGCAGGGGTTATCGAGACCCAGTACTTC
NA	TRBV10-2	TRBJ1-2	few	CASSDLEGRTNYGYTF	TGCGCCAGCAGTGATCTTGAGGGCAGGACGAACTATGGCTACACCTTC
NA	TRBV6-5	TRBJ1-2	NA	CASSYRKGGGYGYTF	TGTGCCAGCAGTTATAGAAAGGGAGGGGGCTATGGCTACACCTTC